Listed here is a single T cell receptor (beta chain). This record belongs to a study of blood T cell repertoires in COVID-19. Study-wide background: PBMCs, B-cell-depleted T cells, or T cells were the source of the cDNA or gDNA that made up the material.

Authors' methods: Nucleated cell counts were estimated from reference gene primer amplification. Assay used: immunoSEQ multiplex PCR; TCRdb lists only in-frame clones, some missing. V, J and clone size are taken as reported in that table, and D and trimming were inferred from the DNA itself. The sample carries approximately 250,000 clones, roughly 84% recorded once. This receptor was obtained from a human donor in a cohort sampled during active COVID-19. The specimen was peripheral blood.

CDR3 region: CASSPEQGRYGYTF. In DNA form, the CDR3 reads TGTGCCAGCTCACCGGAACAGGGACGCTATGGCTACACCTTC. J is TRBJ1-2 and V is TRBV18; tentatively, D is TRBD1 (6 bases). The CDR3 runs to 14 residues. The V end was cut by 3 bases, the J end by 4 bases, with 12 bases between. From germline, CDR1 is KGHSH and CDR2 LQKENI. The variable domain in full, with the rest retrieved from reference TRBV18 and TRBJ1-2, is NAGVMQNPRHLVRRRGQEARLRCSPMKGHSHVYWYRQLPEEGLKFMVYLQKENIIDESGMPKERFSAEFPKEGPSILRIQQVVRGDSAAYFCASSPEQGRYGYTFGSGTRLTVV.